This section outlines one T cell receptor (beta chain) sequence together with its context. Antigen specificity is unknown. Generated by immunoSEQ multiplex PCR, the TCRdb table keeps only in-frame clones and is missing some. The sample records around 36,000 clones, about nine tenths being singletons. This sample was included in a study of PD-1 blockade in classical Hodgkin lymphoma. Study in general: Every 2 weeks, patients had 3 mg/kg nivolumab intravenously.

Every patient relapsed after autologous stem cell transplantation, and brentuximab vedotin exposure varied. Each best response was a complete response, a partial response or progressive disease. General study results and limits: CD4+ TCR diversity climbed significantly by C4D1, unlike CD8+ TCR diversity. Before treatment, complete responders showed about the same diversity as newly diagnosed patients.

The sequencing here drew on peripheral blood mononuclear cells (PBMCs), taken at baseline. This clonotype was sampled from a human donor with classical Hodgkin lymphoma.

DNA for the CDR3: TGTGCCAGCAGTTTAACAGGGGGCCGAGGCGCAGATACGCAGTATTTT. It codes for CASSLTGGRGADTQYF. The chain is built from TRBV7-6 and TRBJ2-3; 9 bases line up with TRBD1. The V segment lost 6 bases and the J segment 4 bases; nucleotides outside the gene matches: 11. Germline values: CDR1 SGHVS, CDR2 FNYEAQ. The length of the CDR3 is 16 residues.